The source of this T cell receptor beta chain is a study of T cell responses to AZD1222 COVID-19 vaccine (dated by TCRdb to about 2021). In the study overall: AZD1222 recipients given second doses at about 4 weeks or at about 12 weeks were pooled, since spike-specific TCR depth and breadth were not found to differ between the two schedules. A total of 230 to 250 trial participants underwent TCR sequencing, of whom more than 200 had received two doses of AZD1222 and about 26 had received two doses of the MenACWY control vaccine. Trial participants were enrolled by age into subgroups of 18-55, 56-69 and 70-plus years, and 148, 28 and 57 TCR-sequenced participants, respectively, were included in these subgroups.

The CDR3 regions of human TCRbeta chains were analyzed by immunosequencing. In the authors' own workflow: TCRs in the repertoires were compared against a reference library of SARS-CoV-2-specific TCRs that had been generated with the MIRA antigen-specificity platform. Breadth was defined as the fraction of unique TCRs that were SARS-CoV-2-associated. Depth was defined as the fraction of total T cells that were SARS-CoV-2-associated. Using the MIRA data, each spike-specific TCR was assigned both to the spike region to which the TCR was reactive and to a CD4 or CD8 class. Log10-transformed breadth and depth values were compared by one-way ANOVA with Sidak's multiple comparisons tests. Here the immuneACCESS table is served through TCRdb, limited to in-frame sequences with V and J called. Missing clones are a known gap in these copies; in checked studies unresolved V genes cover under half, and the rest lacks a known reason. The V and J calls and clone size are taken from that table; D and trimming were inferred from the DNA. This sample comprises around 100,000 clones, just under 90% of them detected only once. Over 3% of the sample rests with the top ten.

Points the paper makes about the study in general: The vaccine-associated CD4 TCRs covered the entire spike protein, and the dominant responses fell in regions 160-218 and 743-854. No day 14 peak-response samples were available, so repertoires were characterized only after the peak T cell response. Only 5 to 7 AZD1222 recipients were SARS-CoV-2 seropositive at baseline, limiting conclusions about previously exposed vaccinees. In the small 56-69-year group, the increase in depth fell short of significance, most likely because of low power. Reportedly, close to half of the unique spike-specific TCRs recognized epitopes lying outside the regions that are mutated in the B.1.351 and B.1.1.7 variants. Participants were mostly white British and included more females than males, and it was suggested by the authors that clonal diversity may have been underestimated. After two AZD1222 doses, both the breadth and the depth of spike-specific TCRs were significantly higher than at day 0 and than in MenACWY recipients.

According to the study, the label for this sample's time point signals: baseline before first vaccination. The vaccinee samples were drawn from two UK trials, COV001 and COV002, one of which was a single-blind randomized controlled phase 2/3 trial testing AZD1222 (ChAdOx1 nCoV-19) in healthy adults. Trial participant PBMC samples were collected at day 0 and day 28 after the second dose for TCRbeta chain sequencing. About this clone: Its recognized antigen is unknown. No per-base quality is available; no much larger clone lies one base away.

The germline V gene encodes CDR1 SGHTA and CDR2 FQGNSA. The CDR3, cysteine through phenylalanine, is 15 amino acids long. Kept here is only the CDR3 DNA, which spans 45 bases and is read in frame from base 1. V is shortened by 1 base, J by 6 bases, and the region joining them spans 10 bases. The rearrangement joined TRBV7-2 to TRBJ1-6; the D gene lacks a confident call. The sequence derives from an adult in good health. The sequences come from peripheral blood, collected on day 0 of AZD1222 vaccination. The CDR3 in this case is CASSLGGRSNSPLHF. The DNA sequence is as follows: TGTGCCAGCAGCTTAGGAGGGCGGAGTAATTCACCCCTCCACTTT.